The next 7 T cell receptor beta chains were all read from a single sample in a study of cytomegalovirus exposure and HLA in healthy donors. Using immunoSEQ multiplex PCR, the repertoire was profiled, and TCRdb retains in-frame clones only, with some absent. The data contain hundreds of thousands of clones, less than 90% of them singletons. Sequenced sample: PBMCs. Receptors originate from a man aged 18 to 35 in good health and CMV-seropositive.

This chain connects TRBV2 to TRBJ2-7, with TRBD2 matching over 8 bases. There are 14 residues in the CDR3. V gave up 5 bases and J gave up 4 bases; unmatched junction bases: 7. Germline loops: CDR1 SNHLY, CDR2 FYNNEI. As DNA, the CDR3 is TGTGCCAGCAGTTACACCGGGGGGGAGTACGAGCAGTACTTC. This codes for CASSYTGGEYEQYF.

The chain is built from TRBV19 and TRBJ2-7, with D maybe TRBD2 (5 bases). This CDR3 has 16 residues. From germline, CDR1 is LNHDA and CDR2 SQIVND (reference sequence). Between the trimmed V and J ends, which lost 5 bases and 1 base, there was a span of 18 bases. The CDR3, as DNA: TGTGCCAGTAGTCCTAGGGCCGGCGGGCCATCCTACGAGCAGTACTTC. Its translation is CASSPRAGGPSYEQYF.

This chain uses TRBV6-1 with TRBJ2-7; possibly TRBD1 or TRBD2 for D (5 bases each). The CDR3 extends over 13 amino acids. V lost 4 bases and J 2 bases, leaving 9 bases between the germline ends. Per the germline V gene, CDR1 is MNHNS and CDR2 is SASEGT. The CDR3 DNA sequence: TGTGCCAGCAGTGCGGGACCGACCTACGAGCAGTACTTC. The encoded protein is CASSAGPTYEQYF.

This clone has more than one count but fewer than ten. The gene calls are TRBV11-2 and TRBJ2-5; D remains ambiguous. The CDR3 length is 11 residues. CDR1 is SGHAT, CDR2 FQNNGV, per germline. The V end was cut by 5 bases, the J end by 5 bases, with 6 bases between. CDR3 residues: CASSRIETQYF. CDR3 nucleotides: TGTGCCAGCAGCAGGATTGAGACCCAGTACTTC.

The chain has TRBV6-5 and TRBJ2-1, with 7 bases fitting TRBD2. The ends lost 5 bases at V and 6 bases at J; junction bases unmatched: 4. CDR1 and CDR2 from the germline V gene are MNHEY and SVGAGI. CDR3 length: 13 residues. CDR3 loop: CASSRGLVNEQFF. CDR3 sequence (DNA): TGTGCCAGCAGTCGAGGACTAGTCAATGAGCAGTTCTTC.

V gene TRBV7-2 combines with J gene TRBJ2-2; a weak D match, TRBD1 (6 bases). Trimming took off 4 bases at V and 4 bases at J, with 10 bases between the two ends. The CDR3 contains 14 residues. CDR1 SGHTA and CDR2 FQGNSA come from the germline V gene. The CDR3 here is CASSSHRVTGELFF. The DNA for the CDR3 is TGTGCCAGCAGCTCTCACAGGGTCACCGGGGAGCTGTTTTTT.

This chain connects TRBV9 to TRBJ2-1, with a tentative D call TRBD2 (6 bases). CDR1 is SGDLS, CDR2 YYNGEE, per germline. The V and J ends lost 0 bases and 8 bases respectively, with 15 bases between them. The CDR3 is made up of 15 amino acids. This CDR3 reads CASSVAGSSGDEQFF. DNA for the CDR3: TGTGCCAGCAGCGTAGCCGGGAGTTCTGGTGATGAGCAGTTCTTC.